Below, one TCR beta chain is given with its context. This sample stems from a study of blood T cell repertoires in COVID-19. About the study: COVID-19 samples, acute and convalescent, were from the United States, Italy and Spain. PBMCs, B-cell-depleted T cells, or T cells provided the cDNA or gDNA that made up the material.

V dropped 5 bases and J dropped 0; count of bases not matched to a gene: 7. Germline V CDR1 and CDR2: LNHDA, SQIVND (reference sequence). This CDR3 is built from 16 residues. Original data processing: Estimation of nucleated cell counts relied on the amplification of reference gene primers. Measured with immunoSEQ multiplex PCR; TCRdb has only the in-frame clones, and not every one. The DNA was the basis for D and trimming; V, J and clone size are from that table. The table includes 70,000 to 100,000 clones, over 70% detected once. The sequenced material came from peripheral blood. The TCR was taken from a woman in her forties or fifties with acute or convalescent COVID-19. This sequence joins TRBV19 and TRBJ1-2; 9 nucleotides agree with TRBD1. The CDR3: CASSYLQGAANYGYTF. CDR3 nucleotides: TGTGCCAGTAGTTACTTACAGGGGGCTGCTAACTATGGCTACACCTTC.